This T cell receptor beta chain emerged from a study of cytomegalovirus exposure and HLA in healthy donors (dated by TCRdb to about 2017). For the wider study: A later analysis indicated that the 100 to 150 validation repertoires were generated on the platform also employed for the 700 or so repertoires of the first cohort. The study aimed to test whether cataloging public T cell receptors could reveal signatures of past pathogen exposure. Along with the roughly 670-subject first cohort, a separate validation cohort of over a hundred different subjects was used. The study combined high-throughput TCR immunosequencing, statistical association of individual TCRs with disease status, and machine learning to predict cytomegalovirus infection status. Study-wide findings and limitations: The validation cohort had no HLA typing available for a later analysis, so co-occurrence within that cohort was assessed over all 130 or so repertoires. The authors suggested that the approach could potentially be generalized to other disease states and immunological phenotypes. Of the cluster scores, 90% to 95% were above 0 in a later analysis, which found that TCRs clustered in the first cohort also tended to co-occur in the approximately 130 validation repertoires. In vitro tests confirmed that three of the cytomegalovirus-associated TCR beta chains recognize cytomegalovirus antigens. In the study, about 150 TCR beta chains were listed as associated with cytomegalovirus. Across donors, most TCR sequences were observed very rarely, whereas some public TCRs were present in many individuals. The classifier was reported to diagnose cytomegalovirus status with high specificity and sensitivity in both the original and validation cohorts.

Worth noting for this clone: Its cognate antigen has yet to be identified. Base-call qualities are not available, and no considerably larger clone is one nucleotide away.

The library was obtained by the immunoSEQ multiplex PCR assay. In the authors' own workflow: To diagnose cytomegalovirus status from the catalog of TCR beta chain sequences, a statistical classification framework was built. TCRdb took over this immuneACCESS table, retaining in-frame rearrangements with V and J assigned. Such tables are incomplete; in checked studies, under half of the missing clones stem from an unresolved V gene, and the remainder is unexplained. V, J and clone size derive from that table, while D and trimming were established from the DNA sequence. This sample comprises around 56,000 clones, nearly 90% of them detected only once. Clones ranked in the top ten supply about 15% of the sample. The germline V gene (reference sequence) sets CDR1 to GTSNPN and CDR2 to SVGIG. Measured from the cysteine to the phenylalanine, the CDR3 is 14 residues long. Only the CDR3 portion is preserved as DNA: 42 bases, with reading frame beginning at the first base. The V end gives up 4 bases and the J end 8 bases, leaving 7 bases in the junction not matched to a gene.

Donors formed part of the validation cohort, which comprised 120 subjects and was distinct from the first cohort of several hundred subjects. The receptor chain draws on TRBV30 and TRBJ2-1; TRBD1 aligns with 11 central bases. Sequencing was carried out using PBMCs. The TCR was taken from a woman aged 18-29 years in good health and CMV-seronegative. CDR3 loop: CAWNLGQGGDEQFF. The nucleotides are TGTGCCTGGAATTTGGGACAGGGGGGCGATGAGCAGTTCTTC.